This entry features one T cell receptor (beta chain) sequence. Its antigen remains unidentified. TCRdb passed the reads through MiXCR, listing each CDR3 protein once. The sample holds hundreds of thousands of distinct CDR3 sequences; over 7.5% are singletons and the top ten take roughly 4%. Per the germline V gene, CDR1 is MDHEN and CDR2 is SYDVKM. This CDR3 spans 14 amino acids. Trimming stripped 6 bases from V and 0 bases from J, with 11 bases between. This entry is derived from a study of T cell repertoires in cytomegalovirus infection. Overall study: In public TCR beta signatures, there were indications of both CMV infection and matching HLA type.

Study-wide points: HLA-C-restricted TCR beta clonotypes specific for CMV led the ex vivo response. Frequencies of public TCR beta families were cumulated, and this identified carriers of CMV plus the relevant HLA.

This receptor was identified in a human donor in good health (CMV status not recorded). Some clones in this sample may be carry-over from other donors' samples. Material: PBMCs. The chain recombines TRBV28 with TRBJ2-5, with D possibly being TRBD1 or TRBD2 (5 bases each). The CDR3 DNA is TGTGCCAGCAGCCCCGGGGACCACCAAGAGACCCAGTACTTC. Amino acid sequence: CASSPGDHQETQYF.